Presented here are 21 T cell receptor beta chains from one specimen sequenced in a study of cytomegalovirus exposure and HLA in healthy donors. Vbeta (60) and Jbeta (13) primers were used in the PCR. Generated by immunoSEQ multiplex PCR, the TCRdb table keeps only in-frame clones and is missing some. The sample holds some 120,000 clones; 70% to 80% are singletons and the top ten take about 3%. The sample comprised PBMCs. The receptors were gathered from a man aged 25-45 years in good health and CMV-seronegative.

This clone was seen just once. The chain carries TRBV5-4 and TRBJ1-4; 8 nucleotides line up with TRBD1. Germline V gives CDR1 SGHNT, CDR2 YYREEE (reference sequence). This CDR3 comprises 17 residues. Trimming at V came to 3 bases and at J to 4 bases, leaving 11 bases not matched to a gene. The CDR3 nucleotides read TGTGCCAGCAGCTCCCGCCGGGACAGGAGCCTTAATGAAAAACTGTTTTTT. It yields the protein CASSSRRDRSLNEKLFF.

Here the CDR3 reads CASSLGDRDYGYTF. CDR3 DNA sequence: TGTGCCAGCAGCTTGGGGGACAGGGACTATGGCTACACCTTC. V usage is TRBV5-4 and J usage is TRBJ1-2, with 9 bases fitting TRBD1. V was pared by 0 bases and J by 3 bases, with 0 bases of the junction left unmatched. The CDR3 covers 14 residues. The germline CDR1 and CDR2 sequences are SGHNT and YYREEE (reference sequence).

This clone was recorded a few times. V gene TRBV5-5 combines with J gene TRBJ2-7, with D perhaps matching TRBD1 (6 bases). This CDR3 is built from 13 residues. The V gene lost 0 bases and the J gene lost 4 bases, with 8 bases spanning the gap. In germline, CDR1 is SGHKS, CDR2 YYEKEE (reference sequence). The CDR3 is CASSLGDKYEQYF. The CDR3 DNA reads as TGTGCCAGCAGCTTGGGGGACAAGTACGAGCAGTACTTC. The entire variable domain, with the rest obtained from reference TRBV5-5 and TRBJ2-7, is as follows: DAGVTQSPTHLIKTRGQQVTLRCSPISGHKSVSWYQQVLGQGPQFIFQYYEKEERGRGNFPDRFSARQFPNYSSELNVNALLLGDSALYLCASSLGDKYEQYFGPGTRLTVT.

The chain uses TRBV19 and TRBJ1-2, with D possibly matching TRBD1 (6 bases). The V end was cut by 3 bases, the J end by 7 bases, with 18 bases between. Germline V gene data show CDR1 as LNHDA and CDR2 as SQIVND (reference sequence). The CDR3 has 15 residues. The CDR3 protein is CASSIVAGAPGGYTF. Written as DNA, the CDR3 is TGTGCCAGTAGTATTGTGGCAGGGGCTCCTGGTGGCTACACCTTC.

The CDR3 DNA reads as TGTGCCAGCAGTTCCCAGGGACAGGGTGCTCAGAGGGAGCAGTACTTC. Its protein product is CASSSQGQGAQREQYF. The chain has TRBV28 and TRBJ2-7; 9 positions match TRBD1. Germline CDR1 is MDHEN and CDR2 is SYDVKM. This CDR3 is built from 16 residues. J gave up 7 bases and V 4 bases, and 14 bases lay outside the gene matches.

This CDR3 is CASSLGLAGQETQYF. The CDR3 nucleotides read TGTGCCAGCAGCTTAGGGCTAGCGGGACAAGAGACCCAGTACTTC. V usage is TRBV7-7 and J usage is TRBJ2-5; 9 bases match TRBD2. Germline V CDR1 and CDR2: SSHAT, FNYEAQ (reference sequence). V was clipped by 1 base and J by 2 bases; unmatched bases: 2. The CDR3 totals 15 residues.

DNA for the CDR3: TGTGCCAGCAGTTTACCAAATGAAAAACTGTTTTTT. Translating it yields CASSLPNEKLFF. V usage is TRBV27 and J usage is TRBJ1-4; no clear D. The CDR3 is 12 residues long. Germline V gives CDR1 MNHEY, CDR2 SMNVEV (reference sequence). Trimming cost V 2 bases and J 5 bases, with 3 bases left between them.

V gene TRBV28 combines with J gene TRBJ2-3, with 9 bases fitting TRBD2. Germline V CDR1 and CDR2: MDHEN, SYDVKM. V shed 1 base, J shed 0 bases, and the junction held 8 bases outside the gene matches. CDR3 length: 18 amino acids. CDR3 sequence reads: CASSLFGGRALSTDTQYF. CDR3 DNA sequence: TGTGCCAGCAGTTTATTTGGCGGGAGGGCCCTAAGCACAGATACGCAGTATTTT.

The sample holds one count of this clone. The V gene is TRBV28, the J gene TRBJ1-1; 7 nucleotides line up with TRBD1. V shed 9 bases and J 0 bases; nucleotides not matched to a gene: 10. Germline loops: CDR1 MDHEN, CDR2 SYDVKM. This CDR3 contains 15 residues. The CDR3 coding sequence is TGTGCCAGTAGCCAGGGGGGTTACCTGAACACTGAAGCTTTCTTT. It encodes CASSQGGYLNTEAFF.

This sequence joins TRBV30 and TRBJ1-5, with 10 bases lining up with TRBD1. Germline CDR1 GTSNPN, CDR2 SVGIG (reference sequence). The CDR3 spans 13 residues. The V segment lost 4 bases and the J segment 7 bases; nucleotides outside the gene matches: 4. CDR3 sequence reads: CAWTGTGAQPQHF. The CDR3 DNA follows: TGTGCCTGGACCGGGACAGGGGCCCAGCCCCAGCATTTT. Filled out from reference TRBV30 and TRBJ1-5, the complete variable domain reads SQTIHQWPATLVQPVGSPLSLECTVEGTSNPNLYWYRQAAGRGLQLLFYSVGIGQISSEVPQNLSASRPQDRQFILSSKKLLLSDSGFYLCAWTGTGAQPQHFGDGTRLSIL.

This clone came up once. The gene calls are TRBV4-1 and TRBJ2-1, with 12 bases fitting TRBD2. With 4 bases clipped from V and 8 bases from J, the junction kept 9 bases outside the gene matches. The CDR3 extends over 16 amino acids. The germline gives CDR1 MGHRA, CDR2 YSYEKL. The CDR3 coding sequence is TGCGCCAGCAGCCGCCTCCTAGCGGGGGGGAAAGATGAGCAGTTCTTC. This sequence encodes CASSRLLAGGKDEQFF.

The rearrangement joins TRBV30 to TRBJ1-3; D remains unclear. The CDR3 consists of 11 residues. Germline CDR1 and CDR2: GTSNPN and SVGIG (reference sequence). V was clipped by 1 base and J by 7 bases, with 5 bases between them. CDR3 sequence reads: CAWSATNTIYF. CDR3 DNA: TGTGCCTGGAGTGCAACTAACACCATATATTTT.

J is TRBJ1-1 and V is TRBV9; D possibly corresponds to TRBD1 (5 bases). The V gene's germline CDR1 is SGDLS and CDR2 YYNGEE. Trimming shortened V by 4 bases and J by 0 bases, and 13 bases separated the two germline ends. The CDR3 is 15 residues long. CDR3 bases: TGTGCCAGCAGCCCGCGGACATTCTTGAACACTGAAGCTTTCTTT. It translates to CASSPRTFLNTEAFF.

This sequence joins TRBV10-3 and TRBJ1-1; unclear D gene. CDR1 is ENHRY and CDR2 is SYGVKD in the germline V gene. The CDR3 extends over 12 amino acids. Between the trimmed V and J ends, which lost 8 bases and 7 bases, there was a span of 14 bases. This CDR3 reads CAIGRGPDEAFF. The CDR3 DNA is TGTGCCATCGGAAGAGGTCCAGATGAAGCTTTCTTT.

This rearrangement joins TRBV5-6 to TRBJ2-6, with TRBD2 matching over 8 bases. Germline CDR1 SGHDT, CDR2 YYEEEE. The CDR3 extends over 17 amino acids. V lost 0 bases, J lost 2 bases, and 4 bases stayed unmatched. The CDR3 loop reads CASSLARGGPGANVLTF. The DNA for the CDR3 is TGTGCCAGCAGCTTGGCCCGGGGGGGCCCTGGGGCCAACGTCCTGACTTTC.

This clone was seen a single time. The genes are TRBV27 and TRBJ1-1; 7 bases are shared with TRBD1. Losses at the gene ends were 5 bases for V and 7 bases for J; bases not matched to a gene: 4. This CDR3 is 12 amino acids long. Germline-derived CDR1 and CDR2 are MNHEY and SMNVEV (reference sequence). CDR3 amino acids: CASSAGGFEAFF. The DNA for the CDR3 is TGTGCCAGCAGTGCAGGGGGGTTTGAAGCTTTCTTT.

The gene calls are TRBV5-1 and TRBJ1-1, with 12 positions matching TRBD1. With V trimmed by 4 bases and J by 1 base, 11 bases remained unmatched. In germline, CDR1 is SGHRS, CDR2 YFSETQ. This CDR3 contains 18 residues. The CDR3 DNA follows: TGCGCCAGCAGCAGTAGTTCCGGGACAGGGGGCTCGAACACTGAAGCTTTCTTT. The encoded protein is CASSSSSGTGGSNTEAFF.

Only a few counts were recorded for this clone. This chain links TRBV11-2 with TRBJ2-7; TRBD1 agrees at 10 bases. V shed 5 bases and J 4 bases; nucleotides not matched to a gene: 8. The CDR3 is 15 amino acids. CDR1 SGHAT and CDR2 FQNNGV come from the germline V gene. This CDR3 reads CASSQDRDRGYEQYF. In DNA form, the CDR3 reads TGTGCCAGCAGCCAGGACCGGGACAGGGGTTACGAGCAGTACTTC.

This rearrangement joins TRBV5-5 to TRBJ2-7, with 7 bases lining up with TRBD2. This CDR3 has 14 amino acids. CDR1 is SGHKS, CDR2 YYEKEE, per germline (reference sequence). Trimming removed 6 bases from V and 6 bases from J; junction bases left unmatched: 12. The CDR3 spells CASIWGGDGGEQYF. The DNA of the CDR3 is TGTGCCAGCATCTGGGGGGGGGATGGAGGCGAGCAGTACTTC.

The V call is TRBV27, the J call TRBJ2-7, with D unclear. The V gene's germline CDR1 is MNHEY and CDR2 SMNVEV (reference sequence). Trimming removed 6 bases from V and 0 bases from J, with 9 bases in between. The CDR3 contains 13 residues. CDR3 in DNA: TGTGCCAGCAGCCGCGACAACTCCTACGAGCAGTACTTC. It translates to CASSRDNSYEQYF.

The chain uses TRBV19 and TRBJ1-1, with 7 bases fitting TRBD1. V trimming: 8 bases; J trimming: 4 bases; junction bases outside the gene matches: 13. Per the germline V gene, CDR1 is LNHDA and CDR2 is SQIVND (reference sequence). There are 15 residues in the CDR3. The CDR3 region has the DNA TGTGCCAGTGGGGGGCGGGACAGTATGGCCACTGAAGCTTTCTTT. It yields the protein CASGGRDSMATEAFF.